This TCR beta chain was identified during a study of shared T cell receptors in the human thymus. The table came from immunoSEQ multiplex PCR; TCRdb's copy has only in-frame clones and leaves some out. The table includes some 700,000 clones, 80% to 90% detected once. There are 17 residues in the CDR3. CDR1 is SGHAT, CDR2 FQNNGV, per germline. V shed 3 bases, J shed 5 bases, and the junction held 12 bases outside the gene matches. The sample was also reused in another study, on human thymus T cells.

The sequenced sample was thymocytes. V and J are TRBV11-2 and TRBJ2-5; 10 nucleotides align to TRBD2. This receptor was taken from a girl under three years old with a congenital heart defect. This CDR3 reads CASSFRRTSGVRETQYF. As DNA, the CDR3 is TGTGCCAGCAGCTTTAGGCGAACTAGCGGGGTGAGGGAGACCCAGTACTTC.